This T cell receptor beta chain was recorded in a study of CXCR3-negative and CXCR3-positive naive CD8 T cells. Regarding the study as a whole: It was found that naive subsets had comparable surface CD5, and TCR strength was inferred from TRB CDR3 properties. Hydrophobicity of TRB CDR3s was greater in CXCR3-positive naive cells than in CXCR3-negative naive cells.

Preparation of TRB cDNA libraries relied on 5' RACE carrying UMI labels. Reprocessing the 5' RACE reads, TCRdb reports a single entry for every CDR3 protein and omits DNA. The specimen's table records tens of thousands of distinct CDR3 sequences. Of note for this clonotype: Its antigen is undetermined.

All CD8+ T cell subsets were sorted in triplicate at around 330,000 cells each. Naive CD8+ T cells carried a CD45RO-CCR7+CD27+CD95- phenotype. Input material: naive CXCR3+ CD8+ T cells from blood. Subset described: CD45RO-CCR7+CD27+CD95- naive CD8+ T cells expressing CXCR3 (TNR3+). The origin of this receptor is a human donor in good health. Some clones in this sample may be carry-over from other donors' samples.

Here the CDR3 reads CSVVGYNGVGIQYF. The chain carries TRBV29-1 and TRBJ2-4. Germline CDR1 reads SQVTM; CDR2 reads ANQGSEA. CDR3 size: 14 residues.